One and the same sample provided the 6 T cell receptor beta chains below, sequenced in a study of long-term antiretroviral therapy in people with HIV. Sequencing used immunoSEQ v3.0 at survey level. Clones were sequenced by immunoSEQ multiplex PCR, and TCRdb holds only the in-frame ones, with some missing. Here the sample spans some 28,000 clones, 90% being singletons. This specimen consisted of unsorted PBMCs, obtained 5.2 years after starting antiretroviral therapy. The receptor source for this set is a woman aged 40 to 49 with HIV.

The rearrangement uses TRBV5-1 and TRBJ2-7; 7 positions match TRBD1. The germline CDR1 and CDR2 sequences are SGHRS and YFSETQ. Unmatched junction bases numbered 7, after V lost 4 bases and J lost 0 bases. The CDR3 consists of 15 residues. The DNA for the CDR3 is TGCGCCAGCAGCCTGGCAGGACAGGACTCCTACGAGCAGTACTTC. This gives the protein CASSLAGQDSYEQYF.

The rearrangement links TRBV5-4 to TRBJ2-3; a possible D gene is TRBD2 (5 bases). Germline V lookup: CDR1 SGHNT, CDR2 YYREEE (reference sequence). This CDR3 spans 16 amino acids. V was pared by 0 bases and J by 0 bases, with 11 bases between. The CDR3 protein is CASSLALGVSTDTQYF. CDR3 bases: TGTGCCAGCAGCTTGGCCTTGGGAGTTAGCACAGATACGCAGTATTTT.

V usage is TRBV18 and J usage is TRBJ1-2; D ambiguous. Trimming took 3 bases from V and 1 from J, leaving 9 bases between them. The CDR3 is 14 amino acids. The germline V gene has CDR1 KGHSH and CDR2 LQKENI. The DNA of the CDR3 is TGTGCCAGCTCACCGGGCAGCTTTAACTATGGCTACACCTTC. This gives the protein CASSPGSFNYGYTF.

In DNA, the CDR3 is TGTGCCAGCAGCTCCAACCGGGACAGGAGGCACTATGGCTACACCTTC. Amino acids: CASSSNRDRRHYGYTF. The rearrangement links TRBV7-7 to TRBJ1-2; 8 bases fit TRBD1. V gave up 4 bases and J gave up 3 bases; unmatched junction bases: 10. CDR3 length: 16 amino acids. The germline CDR1 and CDR2 sequences are SSHAT and FNYEAQ (reference sequence).

The chain is built from TRBV19 and TRBJ1-1; no firm D call. The ends were cut back, 6 bases at V and 0 bases at J, with 8 bases in the middle. Germline-derived CDR1 and CDR2 are LNHDA and SQIVND (reference sequence). The CDR3 covers 13 residues. CDR3 DNA sequence: TGTGCCAGTAGCCCGACTGTGAACACTGAAGCTTTCTTT. This encodes CASSPTVNTEAFF.

This clone was seen a handful of times. Distinct nucleotide sequences in the sample also encode this CDR3. This chain connects TRBV4-3 to TRBJ1-2, with 8 bases identical to TRBD1. CDR3 length equals 13 residues. Germline V gene data show CDR1 as LGHNA and CDR2 as YSLEER. V was pared by 1 base and J by 8 bases, with 3 bases of the junction left unmatched. The CDR3 DNA is TGCGCCAGCAGCCAAGGACAGGGGCTAGGCTACACCTTC. Translating gives CASSQGQGLGYTF.